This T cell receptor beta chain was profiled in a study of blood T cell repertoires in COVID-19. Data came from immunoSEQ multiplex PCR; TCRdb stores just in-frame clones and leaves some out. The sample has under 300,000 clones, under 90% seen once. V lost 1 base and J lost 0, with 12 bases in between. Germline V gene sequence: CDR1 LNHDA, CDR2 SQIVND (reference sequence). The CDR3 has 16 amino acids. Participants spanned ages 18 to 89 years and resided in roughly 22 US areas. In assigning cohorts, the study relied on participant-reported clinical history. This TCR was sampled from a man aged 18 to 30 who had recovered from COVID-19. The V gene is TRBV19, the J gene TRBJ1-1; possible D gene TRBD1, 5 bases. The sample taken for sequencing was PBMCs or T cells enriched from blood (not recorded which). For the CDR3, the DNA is TGTGCCAGTAGTATAGGGGGGGGTCCTATGAACACTGAAGCTTTCTTT. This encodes CASSIGGGPMNTEAFF.